This TCR beta chain was captured by sequencing in a study of cytomegalovirus exposure and HLA in healthy donors. Broader study findings: TCR beta sequences numbering roughly 16,000 were associated with HLA alleles at 0.05 false discovery rate in a later analysis. A later analysis found common viral pathogens apparently linked to several of the most significant clusters. It was assumed in the presence/absence analyses that sequencing depth was roughly uniform across donors. TRBV6-2, TRBV6-3 and some other V segments were unresolvable in 87-base-pair reads.

Notes on this clone: Antigen unknown.

In germline, CDR1 is SGHRS, CDR2 YFSETQ. J was trimmed by 5 bases and V by 0 bases; bases with no gene match: 4. The CDR3 sequence is 15 residues long. PCR amplification relied on 60 Vbeta primers (plus 13 Jbeta primers). Data came from immunoSEQ multiplex PCR; TCRdb stores just in-frame clones and leaves some out. The sample yields around 99,000 clones, around three quarters seen once. This TCR was recovered from a man aged 25 to 40 in good health and CMV-seronegative. The specimen was PBMCs. The V gene is TRBV5-1, the J gene TRBJ2-5; 10 bases map to TRBD1. The DNA for the CDR3 is TGCGCCAGCAGCTTGGAGCCGGGACAGGGGGAGACCCAGTACTTC. Translated, it gives CASSLEPGQGETQYF.